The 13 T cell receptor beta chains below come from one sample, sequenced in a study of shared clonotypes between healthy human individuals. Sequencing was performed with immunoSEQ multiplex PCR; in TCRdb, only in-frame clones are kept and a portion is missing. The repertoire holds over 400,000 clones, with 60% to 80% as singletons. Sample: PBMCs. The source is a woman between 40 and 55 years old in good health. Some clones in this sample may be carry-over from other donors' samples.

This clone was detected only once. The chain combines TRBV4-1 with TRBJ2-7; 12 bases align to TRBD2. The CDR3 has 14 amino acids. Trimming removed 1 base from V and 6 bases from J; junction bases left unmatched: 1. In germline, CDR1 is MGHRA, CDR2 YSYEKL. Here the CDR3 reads CASSQGGLAGEQYF. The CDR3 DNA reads TGCGCCAGCAGCCAAGGGGGACTAGCGGGCGAGCAGTACTTC.

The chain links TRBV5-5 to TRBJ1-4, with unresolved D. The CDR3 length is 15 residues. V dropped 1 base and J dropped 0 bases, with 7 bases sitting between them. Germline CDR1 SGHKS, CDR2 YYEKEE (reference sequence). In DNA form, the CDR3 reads TGTGCCAGCAGCTTGTTTACGTCAACTAATGAAAAACTGTTTTTT. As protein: CASSLFTSTNEKLFF.

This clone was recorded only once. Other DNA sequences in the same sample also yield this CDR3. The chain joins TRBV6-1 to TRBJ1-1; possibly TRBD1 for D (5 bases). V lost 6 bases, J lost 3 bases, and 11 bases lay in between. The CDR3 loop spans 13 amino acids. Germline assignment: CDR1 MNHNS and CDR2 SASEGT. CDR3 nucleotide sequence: TGTGCCAGCAGCCCAAGGGGTGACACTGAAGCTTTCTTT. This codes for CASSPRGDTEAFF.

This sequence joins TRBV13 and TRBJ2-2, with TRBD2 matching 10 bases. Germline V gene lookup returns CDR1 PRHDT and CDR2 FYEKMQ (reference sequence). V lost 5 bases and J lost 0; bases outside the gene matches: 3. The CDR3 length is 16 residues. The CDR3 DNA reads TGTGCCAGCAGCCTAACTAGCGGGACGAACACCGGGGAGCTGTTTTTT. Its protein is CASSLTSGTNTGELFF.

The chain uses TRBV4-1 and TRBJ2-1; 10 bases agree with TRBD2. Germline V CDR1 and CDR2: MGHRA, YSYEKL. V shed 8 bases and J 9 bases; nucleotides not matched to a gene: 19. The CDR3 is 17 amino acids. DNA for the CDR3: TGCGCCAGCCCTTCAAGCGGCGAGCGGGAGGGCCGGGGTGAGCAGTTCTTC. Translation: CASPSSGEREGRGEQFF.

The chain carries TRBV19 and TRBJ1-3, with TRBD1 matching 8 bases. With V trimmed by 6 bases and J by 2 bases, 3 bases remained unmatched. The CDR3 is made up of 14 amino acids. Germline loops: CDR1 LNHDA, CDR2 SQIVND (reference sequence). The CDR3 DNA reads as TGTGCCAGTAGCACGACAGGGGCTGGAAACACCATATATTTT. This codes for CASSTTGAGNTIYF.

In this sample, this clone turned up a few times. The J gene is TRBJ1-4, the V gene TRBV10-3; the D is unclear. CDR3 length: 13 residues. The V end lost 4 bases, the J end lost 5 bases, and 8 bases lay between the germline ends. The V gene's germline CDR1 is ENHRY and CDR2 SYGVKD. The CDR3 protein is CAISATKNEKLFF. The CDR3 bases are TGTGCCATCAGTGCCACCAAAAATGAAAAACTGTTTTTT.

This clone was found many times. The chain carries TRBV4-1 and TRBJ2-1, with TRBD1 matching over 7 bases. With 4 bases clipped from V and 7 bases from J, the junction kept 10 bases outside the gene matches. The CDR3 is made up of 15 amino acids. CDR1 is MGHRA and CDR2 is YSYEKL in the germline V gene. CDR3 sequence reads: CASSRMTGRKNEQFF. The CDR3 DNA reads TGCGCCAGCAGCCGGATGACAGGGCGTAAAAATGAGCAGTTCTTC.

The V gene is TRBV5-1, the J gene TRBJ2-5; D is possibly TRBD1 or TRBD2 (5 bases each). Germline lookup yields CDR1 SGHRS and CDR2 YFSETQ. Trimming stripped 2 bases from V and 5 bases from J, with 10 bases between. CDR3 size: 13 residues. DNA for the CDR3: TGCGCCAGCAGCTTCGGGACGGGGGAGACCCAGTACTTC. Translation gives CASSFGTGETQYF.

The CDR3 loop reads CASSLSSSNQPQHF. For the CDR3, the DNA is TGTGCCAGCAGCTTATCCAGTAGCAATCAGCCCCAGCATTTT. The V gene is TRBV7-9, the J gene TRBJ1-5; D unresolved. The CDR3 consists of 14 residues. CDR1 and CDR2 (germline): SEHNR, FQNEAQ (reference sequence). Trimming shortened V by 2 bases and J by 0 bases, and 5 bases separated the two germline ends.

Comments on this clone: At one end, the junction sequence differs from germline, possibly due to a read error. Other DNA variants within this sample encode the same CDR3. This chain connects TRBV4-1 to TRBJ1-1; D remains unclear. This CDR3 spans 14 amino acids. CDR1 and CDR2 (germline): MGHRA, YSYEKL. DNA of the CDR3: TGCGCCAGCAGCCAACCCCCCCGGCGGACTGAGGCTTTCTTT. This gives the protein CASSQPPRRTEAFF.

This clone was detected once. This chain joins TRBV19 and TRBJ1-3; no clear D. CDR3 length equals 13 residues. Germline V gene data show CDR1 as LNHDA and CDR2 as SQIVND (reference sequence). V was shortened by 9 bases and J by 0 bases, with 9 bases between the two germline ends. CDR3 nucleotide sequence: TGTGCCAGCCAGACCAGCTCTGGAAACACCATATATTTT. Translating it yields CASQTSSGNTIYF.

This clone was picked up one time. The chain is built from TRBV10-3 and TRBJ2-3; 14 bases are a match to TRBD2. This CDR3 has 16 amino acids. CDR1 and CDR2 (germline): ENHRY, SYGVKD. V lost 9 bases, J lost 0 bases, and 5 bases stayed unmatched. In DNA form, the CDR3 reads TGTGCCATGGGACTAGCGGGAGAGGGAAGCACAGATACGCAGTATTTT. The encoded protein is CAMGLAGEGSTDTQYF.